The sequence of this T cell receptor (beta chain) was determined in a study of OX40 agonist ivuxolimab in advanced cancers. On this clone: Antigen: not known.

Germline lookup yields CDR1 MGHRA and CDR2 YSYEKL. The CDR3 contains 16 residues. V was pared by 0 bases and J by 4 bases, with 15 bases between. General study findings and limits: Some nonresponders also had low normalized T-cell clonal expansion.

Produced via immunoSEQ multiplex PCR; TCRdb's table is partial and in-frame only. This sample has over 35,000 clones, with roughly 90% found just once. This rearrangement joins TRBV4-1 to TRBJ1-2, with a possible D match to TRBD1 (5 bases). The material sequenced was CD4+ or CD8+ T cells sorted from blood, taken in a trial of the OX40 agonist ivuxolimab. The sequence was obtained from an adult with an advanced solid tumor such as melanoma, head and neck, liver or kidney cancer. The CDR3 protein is CASSQDRWGLGYGYTF. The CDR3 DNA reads TGCGCCAGCAGCCAAGATCGTTGGGGGTTGGGCTATGGCTACACCTTC.